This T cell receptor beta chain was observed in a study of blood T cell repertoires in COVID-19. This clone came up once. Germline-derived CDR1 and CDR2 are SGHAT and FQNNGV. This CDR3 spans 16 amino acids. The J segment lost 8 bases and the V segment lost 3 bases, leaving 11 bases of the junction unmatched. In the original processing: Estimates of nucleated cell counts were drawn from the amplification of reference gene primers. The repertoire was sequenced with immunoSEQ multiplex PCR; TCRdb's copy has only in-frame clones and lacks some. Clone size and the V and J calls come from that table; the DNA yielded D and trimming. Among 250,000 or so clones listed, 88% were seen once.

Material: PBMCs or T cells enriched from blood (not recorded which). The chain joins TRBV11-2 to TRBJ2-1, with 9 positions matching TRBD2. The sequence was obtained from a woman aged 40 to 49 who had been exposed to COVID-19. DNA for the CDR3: TGTGCCAGCAGCTTCGCCCTAGCGGGAAGGGGGGATGAGCAGTTCTTC. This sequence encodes CASSFALAGRGDEQFF.